Described below is a single T cell receptor beta chain sequence and its context. As yet, its antigen is unknown. The sample originates from a study of cytomegalovirus exposure and HLA in healthy donors. Notes on the study in general: Most observed TCR sequences were rare, whereas some public TCRs were detected in many donors. The authors listed around 150 TCR beta chains as cytomegalovirus-associated. As a later analysis revealed, the rate of TCR association differed by HLA locus, with DRB1 most and HLA-C fewest.

Vbeta (60) and Jbeta (13) primers were used in the PCR. Libraries were prepared by immunoSEQ multiplex PCR; TCRdb keeps only in-frame clonotypes and omits some of them. In the table there are nearly 200,000 clones, roughly 80% of which are singletons. This CDR3 is built from 15 residues. Germline-derived CDR1 and CDR2 are MDHEN and SYDVKM. V lost 6 bases and J 4 bases, leaving 18 bases between the germline ends. The chain carries TRBV28 and TRBJ1-1; D ambiguous. Input material: PBMCs. The source of this sequence is a woman in her fifties or sixties in good health and CMV-seropositive. The DNA of the CDR3 is TGTGCCAGCAGCCCCCCCCGGGAGAAAGGCACTGAAGCTTTCTTT. Its translation is CASSPPREKGTEAFF.